The rows below give T cell receptor beta chains drawn from one sample of a study of T cell responses to AZD1222 COVID-19 vaccine. TCRdb's table, derived via immunoSEQ multiplex PCR, lists solely in-frame clones and lacks some. Here the sample spans 150,000 or so clones, about 93% being singletons. The sample consisted of peripheral blood, taken on day 0 of MenACWY control vaccination. All receptors come from an adult in good health. CDR3s include the opening cysteine and the closing phenylalanine or tryptophan. The D gene is left open where the match is weak. Only part of the rows carry a size: once, few, many, or a class if the clone is expanded.

length,size,V,D,J,CDR3,DNA
13,NA,TRBV10-3,NA,TRBJ1-2,CATADRDNYGYTF,TGTGCCACCGCGGACCGCGATAACTATGGCTACACCTTC
17,NA,TRBV7-8,NA,TRBJ1-1,CASSPLALTGMNTEAFF,TGTGCCAGCAGCCCCCTTGCCCTCACAGGAATGAACACTGAAGCTTTCTTT
14,once,TRBV5-1,TRBD1,TRBJ1-1,CASRGQAERGEAFF,TGCGCCAGCAGGGGACAGGCAGAAAGGGGTGAAGCTTTCTTT
15,NA,TRBV28,NA,TRBJ2-2,CASSSLGAGTGELFF,TGTGCCAGCAGTTCCCTGGGGGCAGGGACCGGGGAGCTGTTTTTT
14,NA,TRBV15,TRBD1,TRBJ2-7,CATSSPGTVYEQYF,TGTGCCACCAGCAGTCCGGGGACAGTCTACGAGCAGTACTTC
13,NA,TRBV7-2,NA,TRBJ2-7,CASSLGWLDEQYF,TGTGCCAGCAGCTTAGGGTGGCTCGACGAGCAGTACTTC
13,NA,TRBV3-1/TRBV3-2,NA,TRBJ1-1,CASSQARGSEAFF,TGTGCCAGCAGCCAAGCCCGAGGGAGTGAAGCTTTCTTT
14,NA,TRBV9,TRBD1,TRBJ2-7,CASSVGQGLGEQYF,TGTGCCAGCAGCGTGGGACAGGGGCTCGGCGAGCAGTACTTC
13,NA,TRBV12-3/TRBV12-4,NA,TRBJ1-2,CASRSRDIYGYTF,TGTGCCAGCAGGTCCAGGGATATCTATGGCTACACCTTC
11,NA,TRBV6-5,NA,TRBJ1-1,CASSPLDEAFF,TGTGCCAGCAGTCCCCTGGATGAAGCTTTCTTT
14,NA,TRBV5-1,NA,TRBJ1-2,CASNLGTANYGYTF,TGCGCCAGCAACTTGGGCACCGCTAACTATGGCTACACCTTC
15,NA,TRBV6-2/TRBV6-3,NA,TRBJ2-5,CASSTESGEQETQYF,TGTGCCAGCAGTACGGAGAGCGGTGAGCAAGAGACCCAGTACTTC
11,NA,TRBV3-1/TRBV3-2,NA,TRBJ2-1,CASSQRSEQFF,TGTGCCAGCAGCCAGCGTTCTGAGCAGTTCTTC
17,NA,TRBV4-2,TRBD2,TRBJ2-3,CASSLGTSGILTDTQYF,TGTGCCAGCAGCCTCGGGACTAGCGGGATCCTCACAGATACGCAGTATTTT
12,NA,TRBV9,NA,TRBJ1-1,CASSPQGSEAFF,TGTGCCAGCAGCCCGCAGGGTTCTGAAGCTTTCTTT
14,NA,TRBV18,NA,TRBJ2-7,CASSPQHGSYEQYF,TGTGCCAGCTCACCTCAGCACGGCTCCTACGAGCAGTACTTC
14,NA,TRBV3-1/TRBV3-2,TRBD1,TRBJ1-6,CASSQDRGRSPLHF,TGTGCCAGCAGCCAAGACAGGGGGCGTTCACCCCTCCACTTT
15,NA,TRBV5-4,TRBD1,TRBJ1-1,CASSWFDRGTTEAFF,TGTGCCAGCAGCTGGTTCGACAGGGGGACGACTGAAGCTTTCTTT
16,NA,TRBV4-1,NA,TRBJ1-3,CASSQPARGTGNTIYF,TGCGCCAGCAGCCAACCCGCTAGGGGTACTGGAAACACCATATATTTT
14,NA,TRBV6-2/TRBV6-3,TRBD2,TRBJ2-7,CASSQSGTAYEQYF,TGTGCCAGCAGTCAAAGCGGGACTGCCTACGAGCAGTACTTC
15,once,TRBV11-2,TRBD2,TRBJ2-1,CASSVPSGRYNEQFF,TGTGCCAGCAGCGTACCTAGCGGGAGGTACAATGAGCAGTTCTTC
12,NA,TRBV3-1/TRBV3-2,NA,TRBJ1-5,CASSTSNQPQHF,TGTGCCTCCAGCACGAGCAATCAGCCCCAGCATTTT
15,NA,TRBV6-5,NA,TRBJ2-7,CASSYGQGLAYEQYF,TGTGCCAGCAGTTACGGCCAGGGGCTGGCCTACGAGCAGTACTTC
14,NA,TRBV6-2/TRBV6-3,NA,TRBJ2-1,CASSYSSSYNEQFF,TGTGCCAGCAGTTACTCTAGCAGCTACAATGAGCAGTTCTTC
11,NA,TRBV7-9,NA,TRBJ1-1,CASSSQGGAFF,TGTGCCAGCAGCTCACAGGGAGGGGCTTTCTTT
15,NA,TRBV6-1,TRBD2,TRBJ2-2,CASSQTSSSTGELFF,TGTGCCAGCAGTCAGACTAGCAGTTCCACCGGGGAGCTGTTTTTT
11,NA,TRBV11-2,NA,TRBJ1-5,CASINTRSQHF,TGTGCCAGCATAAATACGAGGTCCCAGCATTTT
13,NA,TRBV18,NA,TRBJ1-2,CASSPLFGEDYTF,TGTGCCAGCTCACCACTTTTCGGGGAGGACTACACCTTC
16,NA,TRBV5-4,TRBD2,TRBJ2-1,CASSPRASGGVDEQFF,TGTGCCAGCAGCCCCCGGGCTAGCGGGGGGGTAGATGAGCAGTTCTTC
14,NA,TRBV6-5,NA,TRBJ2-5,CASSLGLLKETQYF,TGTGCCAGCAGTTTGGGACTTTTGAAAGAGACCCAGTACTTC
16,NA,TRBV7-9,NA,TRBJ1-1,CASSLARTDRNTEAFF,TGTGCCAGCAGCTTAGCTAGGACGGACCGGAACACTGAAGCTTTCTTT
14,NA,TRBV11-2,NA,TRBJ2-7,CASSLVRGSYEQYF,TGTGCCAGCAGCTTAGTTCGGGGCAGCTACGAGCAGTACTTC
13,NA,TRBV18,TRBD1,TRBJ2-5,CASSHGTEETQYF,TGTGCCAGCTCACACGGGACAGAAGAGACCCAGTACTTC
13,NA,TRBV30,NA,TRBJ1-1,CAFALGRGTEAFF,TGTGCCTTCGCGTTAGGGCGGGGTACTGAAGCTTTCTTT
13,NA,TRBV6-5,NA,TRBJ1-2,CASSSTGTYGYTF,TGTGCCAGCAGTTCTACAGGGACCTATGGCTACACCTTC
14,NA,TRBV7-8,NA,TRBJ1-4,CASSLRAQDEKLFF,TGTGCCAGCAGCTTAAGGGCCCAGGATGAAAAACTGTTTTTT
14,NA,TRBV29-1,NA,TRBJ1-1,CSVEKERSLAEAFF,TGCAGCGTTGAAAAAGAACGGTCACTGGCTGAAGCTTTCTTT
15,NA,TRBV19,TRBD1,TRBJ2-7,CASSIDGQGYYEQYF,TGTGCCAGTAGTATCGATGGACAGGGATACTACGAGCAGTACTTC
14,NA,TRBV9,TRBD1,TRBJ2-7,CASSFGTGGYEQYF,TGTGCCAGCAGCTTCGGGACAGGGGGCTACGAGCAGTACTTC
16,NA,TRBV24-1,TRBD2,TRBJ2-5,CATSDSIGLAQETQYF,TGTGCCACCAGTGATTCCATCGGACTAGCCCAAGAGACCCAGTACTTC
15,NA,TRBV11-2,NA,TRBJ1-1,CASRPSGGGNTEAFF,TGTGCCAGCAGACCCAGTGGGGGGGGTAACACTGAAGCTTTCTTT
15,NA,TRBV28,NA,TRBJ2-7,CASSLSQGGPYEQYF,TGTGCCAGCAGTTTATCACAGGGGGGGCCCTACGAGCAGTACTTC
16,NA,TRBV7-9,TRBD1,TRBJ2-2,CASSQKQGHYTGELFF,TGTGCCAGCAGCCAGAAACAGGGGCACTACACCGGGGAGCTGTTTTTT
14,NA,TRBV11-2,NA,TRBJ1-5,CASSVAYSNQPQHF,TGTGCCAGCAGCGTTGCCTATAGCAATCAGCCCCAGCATTTT
14,NA,TRBV5-1,TRBD1,TRBJ1-1,CASSPRTGGRGAFF,TGCGCCAGCAGCCCCCGGACAGGCGGGAGGGGAGCTTTCTTT
13,NA,TRBV6-6,NA,TRBJ2-5,CASRPDRPETQYF,TGTGCCAGCAGGCCGGACAGACCAGAGACCCAGTACTTC
17,NA,TRBV23-1,TRBD1,TRBJ1-1,CASSQSLTGPPNTEAFF,TGCGCCAGCAGTCAATCGTTGACAGGGCCTCCAAACACTGAAGCTTTCTTT
15,NA,TRBV4-1,NA,TRBJ1-2,CASSPGEVIRGGYTF,TGCGCCAGCAGCCCAGGGGAAGTGATTCGGGGAGGCTACACCTTC
13,NA,TRBV28,NA,TRBJ1-1,CATRDGSSTEAFF,TGTGCCACCAGGGACGGGAGTTCGACTGAAGCTTTCTTT
14,NA,TRBV29-1,NA,TRBJ2-2,CSARGSTNTGELFF,TGCAGCGCGAGGGGGAGTACGAACACCGGGGAGCTGTTTTTT
14,NA,TRBV9,NA,TRBJ1-1,CASSVHGGLPEAFF,TGTGCCAGCAGCGTGCATGGGGGGTTGCCTGAAGCTTTCTTT
14,NA,TRBV9,NA,TRBJ2-5,CASSVDQNQETQYF,TGTGCCAGCAGCGTAGACCAGAACCAAGAGACCCAGTACTTC
13,NA,TRBV29-1,NA,TRBJ2-1,CSVQQGSYNEQFF,TGCAGCGTTCAACAGGGCTCCTACAATGAGCAGTTCTTC